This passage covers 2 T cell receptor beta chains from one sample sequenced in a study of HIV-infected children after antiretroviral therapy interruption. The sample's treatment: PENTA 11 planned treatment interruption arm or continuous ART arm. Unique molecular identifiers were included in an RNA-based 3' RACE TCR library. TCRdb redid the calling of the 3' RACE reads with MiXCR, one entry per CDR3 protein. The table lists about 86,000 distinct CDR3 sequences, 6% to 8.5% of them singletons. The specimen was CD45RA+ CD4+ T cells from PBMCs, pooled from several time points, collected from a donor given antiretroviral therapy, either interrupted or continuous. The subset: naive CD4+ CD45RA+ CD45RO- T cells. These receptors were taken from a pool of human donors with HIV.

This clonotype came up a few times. Here the CDR3 reads CASKPQKISYEQYF. The DNA of the CDR3 is TGTGCCAGCAAGCCGCAGAAAATATCCTACGAGCAGTACTTC. The rearrangement uses TRBV2 and TRBJ2-7, with D unresolved. Trimming shortened V by 7 bases and J by 1 base, and 14 bases separated the two germline ends. The germline V gene has CDR1 SNHLY and CDR2 FYNNEI. This CDR3 region has 14 residues.

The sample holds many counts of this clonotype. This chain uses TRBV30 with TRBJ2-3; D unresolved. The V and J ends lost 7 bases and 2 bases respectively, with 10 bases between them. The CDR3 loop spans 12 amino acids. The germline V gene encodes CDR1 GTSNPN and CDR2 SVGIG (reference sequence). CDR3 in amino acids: CALLDYTDTQYF. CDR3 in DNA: TGTGCCTTATTAGATTACACAGATACGCAGTATTTT. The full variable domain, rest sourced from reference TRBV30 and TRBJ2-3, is SQTIHQWPATLVQPVGSPLSLECTVEGTSNPNLYWYRQAAGRGLQLLFYSVGIGQISSEVPQNLSASRPQDRQFILSSKKLLLSDSGFYLCALLDYTDTQYFGPGTRLTVL.